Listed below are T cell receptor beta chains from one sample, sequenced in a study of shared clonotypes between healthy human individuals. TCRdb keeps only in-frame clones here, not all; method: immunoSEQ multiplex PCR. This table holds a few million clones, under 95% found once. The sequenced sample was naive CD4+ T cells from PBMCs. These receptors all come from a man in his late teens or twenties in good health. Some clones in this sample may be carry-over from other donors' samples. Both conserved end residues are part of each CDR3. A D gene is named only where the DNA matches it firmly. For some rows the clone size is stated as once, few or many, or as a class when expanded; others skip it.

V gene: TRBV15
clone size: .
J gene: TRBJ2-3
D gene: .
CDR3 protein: CATSRDPGQTDTQYF
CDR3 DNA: TGTGCCACCAGCAGAGATCCCGGACAGACAGATACGCAGTATTTT

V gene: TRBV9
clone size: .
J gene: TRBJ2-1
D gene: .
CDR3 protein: CASSVATAYNEQFF
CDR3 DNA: TGTGCCAGCAGCGTAGCTACGGCTTACAATGAGCAGTTCTTC

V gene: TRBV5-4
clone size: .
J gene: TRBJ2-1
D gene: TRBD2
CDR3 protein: CASSLKTSGIDEQFF
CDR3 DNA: TGTGCCAGCAGCTTGAAGACTAGCGGGATCGATGAGCAGTTCTTC

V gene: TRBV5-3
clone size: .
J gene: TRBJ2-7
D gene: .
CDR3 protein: CARSSPQRRPDQNSYEQYF
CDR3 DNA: TGTGCCAGAAGCTCCCCTCAGAGGAGGCCGGATCAAAACTCCTACGAGCAGTACTTC

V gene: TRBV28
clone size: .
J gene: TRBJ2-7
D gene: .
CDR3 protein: CASSSRQGVDF
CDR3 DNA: TGTGCCAGCAGTTCACGACAAGGCGTGGACTTC

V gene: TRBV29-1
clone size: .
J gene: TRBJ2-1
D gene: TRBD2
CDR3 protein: CSVETSWREVNEQFF
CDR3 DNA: TGCAGCGTCGAAACCTCCTGGCGGGAGGTCAATGAGCAGTTCTTC

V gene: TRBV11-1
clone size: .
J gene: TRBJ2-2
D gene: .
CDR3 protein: CASSSARVVGELFF
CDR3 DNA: TGTGCCAGCAGCTCGGCTAGGGTGGTCGGGGAGCTGTTTTTT

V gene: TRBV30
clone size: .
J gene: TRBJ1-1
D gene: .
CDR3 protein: CAWSGGGGTEAFF
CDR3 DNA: TGTGCCTGGAGTGGGGGGGGAGGCACTGAAGCTTTCTTT

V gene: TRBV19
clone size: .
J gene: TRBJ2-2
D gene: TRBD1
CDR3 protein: CASRATGAKNTGELFF
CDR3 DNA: TGTGCCAGTAGGGCGACAGGGGCGAAAAACACCGGGGAGCTGTTTTTT

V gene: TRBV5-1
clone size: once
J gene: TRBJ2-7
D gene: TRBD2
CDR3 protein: CASSPYREGTYEQYF
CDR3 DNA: TGCGCCAGCAGCCCCTACCGGGAGGGAACCTACGAGCAGTACTTC

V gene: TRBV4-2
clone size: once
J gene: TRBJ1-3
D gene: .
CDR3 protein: CASSQDYPAGNTIYF
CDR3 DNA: TGTGCCAGCAGCCAAGACTACCCAGCCGGAAACACCATATATTTT

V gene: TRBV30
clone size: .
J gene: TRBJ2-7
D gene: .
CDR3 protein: CAWNPRTPSEQYF
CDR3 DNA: TGTGCCTGGAACCCACGGACACCGTCTGAGCAGTACTTC

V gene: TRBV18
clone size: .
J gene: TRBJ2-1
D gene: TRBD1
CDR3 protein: CASSMNTGDNEQFF
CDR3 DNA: TGTGCCAGCTCAATGAATACAGGGGACAATGAGCAGTTCTTC

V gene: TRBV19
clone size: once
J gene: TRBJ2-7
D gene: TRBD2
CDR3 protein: CASSILLAGGNLGTYEQYF
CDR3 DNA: TGTGCCAGTAGTATACTTCTAGCGGGAGGGAATTTAGGAACCTACGAGCAGTACTTC